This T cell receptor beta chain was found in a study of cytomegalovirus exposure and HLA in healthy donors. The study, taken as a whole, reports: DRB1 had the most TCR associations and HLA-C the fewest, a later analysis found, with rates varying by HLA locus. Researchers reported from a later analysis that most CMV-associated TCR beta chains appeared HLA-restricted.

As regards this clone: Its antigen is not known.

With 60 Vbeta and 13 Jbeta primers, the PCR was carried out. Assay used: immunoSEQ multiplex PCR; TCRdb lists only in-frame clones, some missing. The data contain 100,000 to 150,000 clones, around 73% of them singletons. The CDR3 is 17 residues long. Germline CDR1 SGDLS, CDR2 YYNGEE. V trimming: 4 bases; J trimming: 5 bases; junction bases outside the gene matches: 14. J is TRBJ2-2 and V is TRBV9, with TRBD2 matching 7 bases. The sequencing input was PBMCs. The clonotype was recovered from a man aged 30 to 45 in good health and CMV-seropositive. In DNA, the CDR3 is TGTGCCAGCAGCATTCGACCAGCGGGAAAAGGTACCGGGGAGCTGTTTTTT. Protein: CASSIRPAGKGTGELFF.